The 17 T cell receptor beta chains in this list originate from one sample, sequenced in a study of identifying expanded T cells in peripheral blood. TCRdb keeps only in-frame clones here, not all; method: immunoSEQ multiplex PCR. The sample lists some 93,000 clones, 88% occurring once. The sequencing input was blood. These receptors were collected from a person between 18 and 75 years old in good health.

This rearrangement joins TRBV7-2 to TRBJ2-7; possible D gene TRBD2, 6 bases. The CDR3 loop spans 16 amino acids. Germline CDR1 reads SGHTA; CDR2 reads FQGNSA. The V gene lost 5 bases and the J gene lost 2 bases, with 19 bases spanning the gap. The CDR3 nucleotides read TGTGCCAGCAGCACGCCAGCGGGTTCTCCTCCCTACGAGCAGTACTTC. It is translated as CASSTPAGSPPYEQYF.

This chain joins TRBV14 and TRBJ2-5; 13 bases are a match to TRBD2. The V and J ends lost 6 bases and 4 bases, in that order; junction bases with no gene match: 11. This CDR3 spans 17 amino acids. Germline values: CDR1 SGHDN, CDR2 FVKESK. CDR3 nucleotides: TGTGCCAGCAGTTTTAGACTAGCGGGAGGCCGCGGAGAGACCCAGTACTTC. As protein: CASSFRLAGGRGETQYF.

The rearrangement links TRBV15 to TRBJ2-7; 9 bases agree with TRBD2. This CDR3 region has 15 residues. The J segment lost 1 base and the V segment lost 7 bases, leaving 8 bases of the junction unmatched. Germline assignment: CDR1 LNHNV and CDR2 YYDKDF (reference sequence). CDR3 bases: TGTGCCACCACGGGAGCGGGGGGTCCGTCCTACGAGCAGTACTTC. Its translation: CATTGAGGPSYEQYF.

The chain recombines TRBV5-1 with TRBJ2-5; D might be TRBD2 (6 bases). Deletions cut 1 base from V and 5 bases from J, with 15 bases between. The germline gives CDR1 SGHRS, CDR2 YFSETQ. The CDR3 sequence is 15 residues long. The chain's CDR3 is CASSLRGWGEETQYF. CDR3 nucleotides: TGCGCCAGCAGCTTGAGGGGCTGGGGGGAGGAGACCCAGTACTTC. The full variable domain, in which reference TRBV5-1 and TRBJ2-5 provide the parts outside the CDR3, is KAGVTQTPRYLIKTRGQQVTLSCSPISGHRSVSWYQQTPGQGLQFLFEYFSETQRNKGNFPGRFSGRQFSNSRSEMNVSTLELGDSALYLCASSLRGWGEETQYFGPGTRLLVL.

The CDR3 DNA is TGTGCCAGCAGCTTAGGGGCTGAGGGGGCCGAAGCTTTCTTT. Translated, it gives CASSLGAEGAEAFF. The rearrangement uses TRBV13 and TRBJ1-1; 7 bases agree with TRBD1. Germline V gene data show CDR1 as PRHDT and CDR2 as FYEKMQ (reference sequence). The CDR3 extends over 14 amino acids. The V and J ends lost 0 bases and 8 bases, in that order; junction bases with no gene match: 6.

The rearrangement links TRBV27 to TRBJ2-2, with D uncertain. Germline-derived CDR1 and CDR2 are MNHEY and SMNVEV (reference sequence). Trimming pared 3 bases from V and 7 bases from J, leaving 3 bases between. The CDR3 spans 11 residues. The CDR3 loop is CASSFGGELFF. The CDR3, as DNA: TGTGCCAGCAGTTTCGGCGGGGAGCTGTTTTTT.

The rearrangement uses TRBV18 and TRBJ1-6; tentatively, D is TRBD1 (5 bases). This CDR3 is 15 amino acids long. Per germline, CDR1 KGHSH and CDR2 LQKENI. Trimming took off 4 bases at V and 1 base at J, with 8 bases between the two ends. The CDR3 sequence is CASSRGGSYNSPLHF. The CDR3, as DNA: TGTGCCAGCTCACGCGGGGGGTCCTATAATTCACCCCTCCACTTT.

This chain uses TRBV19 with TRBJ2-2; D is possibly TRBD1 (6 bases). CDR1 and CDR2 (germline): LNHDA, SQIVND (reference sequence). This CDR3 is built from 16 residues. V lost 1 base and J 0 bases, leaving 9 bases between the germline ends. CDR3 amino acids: CASSIVQGANTGELFF. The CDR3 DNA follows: TGTGCCAGTAGTATAGTACAGGGAGCGAACACCGGGGAGCTGTTTTTT.

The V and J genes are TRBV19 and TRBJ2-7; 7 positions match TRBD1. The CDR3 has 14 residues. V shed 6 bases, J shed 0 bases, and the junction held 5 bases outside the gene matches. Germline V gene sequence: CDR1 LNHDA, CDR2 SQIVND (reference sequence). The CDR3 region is CASRKGQDSYEQYF. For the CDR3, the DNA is TGTGCCAGTAGGAAAGGACAGGACTCCTACGAGCAGTACTTC.

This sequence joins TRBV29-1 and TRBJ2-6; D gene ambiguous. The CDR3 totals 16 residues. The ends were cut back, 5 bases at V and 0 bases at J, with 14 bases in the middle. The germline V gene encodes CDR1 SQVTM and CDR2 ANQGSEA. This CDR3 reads CSVSSRPSSGANVLTF. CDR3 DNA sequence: TGCAGCGTTTCAAGTCGTCCCAGCTCTGGGGCCAACGTCCTGACTTTC.

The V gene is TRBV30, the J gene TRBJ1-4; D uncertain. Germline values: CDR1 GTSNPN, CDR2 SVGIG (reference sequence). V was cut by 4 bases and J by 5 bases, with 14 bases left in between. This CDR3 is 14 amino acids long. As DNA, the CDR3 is TGTGCCTGGAACGGCGGACGCTCGAATGAAAAACTGTTTTTT. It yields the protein CAWNGGRSNEKLFF. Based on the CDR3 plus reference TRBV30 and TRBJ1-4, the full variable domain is SQTIHQWPATLVQPVGSPLSLECTVEGTSNPNLYWYRQAAGRGLQLLFYSVGIGQISSEVPQNLSASRPQDRQFILSSKKLLLSDSGFYLCAWNGGRSNEKLFFGSGTQLSVL.

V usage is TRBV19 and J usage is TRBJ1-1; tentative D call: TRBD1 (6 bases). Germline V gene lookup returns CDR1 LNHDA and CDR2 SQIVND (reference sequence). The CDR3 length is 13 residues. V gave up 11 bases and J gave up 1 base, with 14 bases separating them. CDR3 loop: CAAAVRGNTEAFF. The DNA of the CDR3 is TGTGCCGCGGCCGTCAGGGGGAACACTGAAGCTTTCTTT.

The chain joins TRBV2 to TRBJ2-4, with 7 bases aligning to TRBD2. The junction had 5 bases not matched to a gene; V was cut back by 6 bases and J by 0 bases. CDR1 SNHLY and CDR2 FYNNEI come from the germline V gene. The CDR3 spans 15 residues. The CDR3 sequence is CASRGGDGAKNIQYF. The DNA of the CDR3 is TGTGCCAGCAGGGGAGGGGACGGAGCCAAAAACATTCAGTACTTC.

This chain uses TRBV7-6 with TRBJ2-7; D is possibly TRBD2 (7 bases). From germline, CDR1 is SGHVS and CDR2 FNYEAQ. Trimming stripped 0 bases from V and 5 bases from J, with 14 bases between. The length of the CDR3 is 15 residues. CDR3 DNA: TGTGCCAGCAGCTTAGCGGGGGGGACAAATCACGAGCAGTACTTC. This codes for CASSLAGGTNHEQYF.

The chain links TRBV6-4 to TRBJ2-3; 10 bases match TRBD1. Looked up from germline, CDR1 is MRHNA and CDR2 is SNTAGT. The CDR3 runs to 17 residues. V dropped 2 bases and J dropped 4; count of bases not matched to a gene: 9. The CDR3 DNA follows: TGTGCCAGCAGTGACGGGGTCGGGGACAGGGGTGCAGATACGCAGTATTTT. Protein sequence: CASSDGVGDRGADTQYF.

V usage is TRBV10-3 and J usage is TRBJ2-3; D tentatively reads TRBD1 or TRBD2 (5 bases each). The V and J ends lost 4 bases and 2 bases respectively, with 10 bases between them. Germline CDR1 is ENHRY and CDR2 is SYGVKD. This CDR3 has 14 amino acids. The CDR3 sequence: CAISVGAITDTQYF. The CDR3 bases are TGTGCCATCAGTGTCGGGGCCATCACAGATACGCAGTATTTT.

CDR3 in amino acids: CASQEGGYNEQFF. CDR3 coding DNA: TGTGCCAGCCAAGAGGGGGGATACAATGAGCAGTTCTTC. The V and J genes are TRBV7-9 and TRBJ2-1, with D tentatively TRBD1 or TRBD2 (6 bases each). Germline CDR1 and CDR2: SEHNR and FQNEAQ (reference sequence). The CDR3 loop spans 13 amino acids. Trimming shortened V by 8 bases and J by 4 bases, and 12 bases separated the two germline ends.